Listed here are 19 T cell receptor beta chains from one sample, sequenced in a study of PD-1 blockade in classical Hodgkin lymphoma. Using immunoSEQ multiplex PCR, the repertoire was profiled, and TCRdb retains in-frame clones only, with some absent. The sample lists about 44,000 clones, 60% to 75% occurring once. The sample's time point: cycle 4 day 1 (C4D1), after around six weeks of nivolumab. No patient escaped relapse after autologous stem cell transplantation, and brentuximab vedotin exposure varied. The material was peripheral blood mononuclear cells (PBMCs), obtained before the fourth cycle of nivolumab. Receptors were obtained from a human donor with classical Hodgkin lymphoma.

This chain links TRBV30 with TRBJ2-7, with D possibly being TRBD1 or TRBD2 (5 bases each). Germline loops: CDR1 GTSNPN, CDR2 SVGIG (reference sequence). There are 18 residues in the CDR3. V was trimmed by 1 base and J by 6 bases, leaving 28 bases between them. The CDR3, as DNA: TGTGCCTGGAGTGAGTCGGGGCGCGGAAATCGGAGAAGGGGCGAGCAGTACTTC. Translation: CAWSESGRGNRRRGEQYF. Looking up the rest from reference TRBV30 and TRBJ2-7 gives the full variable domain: SQTIHQWPATLVQPVGSPLSLECTVEGTSNPNLYWYRQAAGRGLQLLFYSVGIGQISSEVPQNLSASRPQDRQFILSSKKLLLSDSGFYLCAWSESGRGNRRRGEQYFGPGTRLTVT.

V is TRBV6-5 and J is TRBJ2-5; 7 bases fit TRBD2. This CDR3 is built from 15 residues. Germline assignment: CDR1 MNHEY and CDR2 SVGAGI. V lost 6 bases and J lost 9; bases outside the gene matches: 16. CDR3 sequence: CASRETGTTFLAQYF. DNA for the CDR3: TGTGCCAGCAGGGAAACCGGGACTACATTTTTGGCCCAGTACTTC.

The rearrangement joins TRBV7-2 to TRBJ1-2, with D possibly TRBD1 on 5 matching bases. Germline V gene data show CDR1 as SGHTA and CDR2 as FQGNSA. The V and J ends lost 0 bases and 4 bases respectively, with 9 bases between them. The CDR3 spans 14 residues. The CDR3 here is CASSLAETAYGYTF. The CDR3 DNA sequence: TGTGCCAGCAGCTTAGCAGAGACAGCCTATGGCTACACCTTC.

DNA of the CDR3: TGTGCCAGCAGCGGGAGCCGACTAGCGGGGGGTCGCACAGATACGCAGTATTTT. Translated, it gives CASSGSRLAGGRTDTQYF. This chain joins TRBV5-8 and TRBJ2-3, with 13 bases lining up with TRBD2. The CDR3 extends over 18 amino acids. Germline CDR1 is SGHTS and CDR2 is YDEGEE. Trimming at V came to 4 bases and at J to 1 base, leaving 9 bases not matched to a gene. Full variable domain (rest looked up from reference TRBV5-8 and TRBJ2-3): EAGVTQSPTHLIKTRGQQATLRCSPISGHTSVYWYQQALGLGLQFLLWYDEGEERNRGNFPPRFSGRQFPNYSSELNVNALELEDSALYLCASSGSRLAGGRTDTQYFGPGTRLTVL.

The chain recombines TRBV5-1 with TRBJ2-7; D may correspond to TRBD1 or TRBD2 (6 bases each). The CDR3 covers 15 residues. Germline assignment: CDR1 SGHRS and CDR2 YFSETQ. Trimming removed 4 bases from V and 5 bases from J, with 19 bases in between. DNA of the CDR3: TGCGCCAGCAGCATAAAGGGGGGCGAGATAAACGAGCAGTACTTC. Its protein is CASSIKGGEINEQYF.

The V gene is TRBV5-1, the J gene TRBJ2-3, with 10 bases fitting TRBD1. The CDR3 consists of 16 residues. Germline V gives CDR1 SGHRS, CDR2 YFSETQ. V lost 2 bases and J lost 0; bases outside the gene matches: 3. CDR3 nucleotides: TGCGCCAGCAGCTTTTTGGACAGGGGGAGCACAGATACGCAGTATTTT. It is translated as CASSFLDRGSTDTQYF. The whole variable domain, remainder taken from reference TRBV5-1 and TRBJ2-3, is KAGVTQTPRYLIKTRGQQVTLSCSPISGHRSVSWYQQTPGQGLQFLFEYFSETQRNKGNFPGRFSGRQFSNSRSEMNVSTLELGDSALYLCASSFLDRGSTDTQYFGPGTRLTVL.

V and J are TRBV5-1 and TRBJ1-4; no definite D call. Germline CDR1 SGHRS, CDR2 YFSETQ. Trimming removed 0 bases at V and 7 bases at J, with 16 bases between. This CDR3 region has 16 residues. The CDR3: CASSLGPGADGEKLFF. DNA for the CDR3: TGCGCCAGCAGCTTGGGGCCGGGAGCAGATGGTGAAAAACTGTTTTTT.

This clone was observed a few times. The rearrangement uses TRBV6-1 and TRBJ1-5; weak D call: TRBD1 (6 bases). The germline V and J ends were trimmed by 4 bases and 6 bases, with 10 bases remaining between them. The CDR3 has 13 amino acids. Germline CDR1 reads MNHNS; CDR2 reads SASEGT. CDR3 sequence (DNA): TGTGCCAGCAGTGTACAGGGAGGTCAGCCCCAGCATTTT. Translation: CASSVQGGQPQHF.

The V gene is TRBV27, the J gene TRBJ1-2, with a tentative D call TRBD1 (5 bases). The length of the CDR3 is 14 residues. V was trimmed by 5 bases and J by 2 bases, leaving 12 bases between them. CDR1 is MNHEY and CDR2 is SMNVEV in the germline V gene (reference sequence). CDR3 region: CASSILGENYGYTF. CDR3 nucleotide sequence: TGTGCCAGCAGTATATTGGGGGAGAACTATGGCTACACCTTC.

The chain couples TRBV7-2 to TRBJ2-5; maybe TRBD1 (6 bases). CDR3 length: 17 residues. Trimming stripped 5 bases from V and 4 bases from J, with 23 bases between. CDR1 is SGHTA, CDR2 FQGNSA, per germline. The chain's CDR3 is CASSREDTGRSRETQYF. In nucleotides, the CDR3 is TGTGCCAGCAGCCGAGAAGATACAGGGCGGAGTAGAGAGACCCAGTACTTC.

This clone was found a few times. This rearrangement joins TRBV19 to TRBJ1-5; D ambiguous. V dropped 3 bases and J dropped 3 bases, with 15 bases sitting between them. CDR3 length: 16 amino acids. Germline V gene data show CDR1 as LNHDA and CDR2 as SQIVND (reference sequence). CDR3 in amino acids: CASSIVGELDNQPQHF. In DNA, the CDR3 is TGTGCCAGTAGTATTGTCGGGGAATTAGACAATCAGCCCCAGCATTTT.

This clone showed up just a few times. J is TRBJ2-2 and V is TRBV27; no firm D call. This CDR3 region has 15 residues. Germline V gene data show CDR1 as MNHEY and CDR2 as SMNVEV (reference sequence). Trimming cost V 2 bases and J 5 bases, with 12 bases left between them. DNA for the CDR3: TGTGCCAGCAGTTTAGTGTCTTGGGTAACCGGGGAGCTGTTTTTT. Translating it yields CASSLVSWVTGELFF.

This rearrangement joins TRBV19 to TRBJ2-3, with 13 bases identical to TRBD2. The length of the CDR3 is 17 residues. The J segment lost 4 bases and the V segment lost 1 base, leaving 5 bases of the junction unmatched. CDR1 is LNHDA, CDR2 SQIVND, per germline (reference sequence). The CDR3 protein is CASSIGTSGSIADTQYF. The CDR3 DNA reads TGTGCCAGTAGTATAGGGACTAGCGGGAGTATTGCAGATACGCAGTATTTT.

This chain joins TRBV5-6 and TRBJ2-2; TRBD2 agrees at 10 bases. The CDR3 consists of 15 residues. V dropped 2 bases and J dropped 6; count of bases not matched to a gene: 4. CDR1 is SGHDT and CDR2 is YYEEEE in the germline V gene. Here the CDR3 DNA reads TGTGCCAGCAGCTTTAGCGGGAGGAGTGCCGGGGAGCTGTTTTTT. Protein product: CASSFSGRSAGELFF.

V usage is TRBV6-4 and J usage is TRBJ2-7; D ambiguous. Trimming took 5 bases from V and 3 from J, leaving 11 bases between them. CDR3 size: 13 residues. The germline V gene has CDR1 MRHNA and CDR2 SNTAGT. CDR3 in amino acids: CASSSEVGYEQYF. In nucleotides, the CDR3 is TGTGCCAGCAGTTCCGAAGTCGGCTACGAGCAGTACTTC.

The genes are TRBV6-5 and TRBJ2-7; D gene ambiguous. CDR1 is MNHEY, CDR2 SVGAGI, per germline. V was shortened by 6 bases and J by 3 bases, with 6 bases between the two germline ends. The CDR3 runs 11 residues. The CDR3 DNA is TGTGCCAGCAGAACACTCTACGAGCAGTACTTC. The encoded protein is CASRTLYEQYF.

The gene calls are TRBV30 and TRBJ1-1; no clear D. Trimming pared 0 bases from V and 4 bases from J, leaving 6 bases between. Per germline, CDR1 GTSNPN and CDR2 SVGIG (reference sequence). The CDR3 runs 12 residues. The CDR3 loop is CAWSVGGTEAFF. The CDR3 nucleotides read TGTGCCTGGAGTGTCGGAGGCACTGAAGCTTTCTTT.

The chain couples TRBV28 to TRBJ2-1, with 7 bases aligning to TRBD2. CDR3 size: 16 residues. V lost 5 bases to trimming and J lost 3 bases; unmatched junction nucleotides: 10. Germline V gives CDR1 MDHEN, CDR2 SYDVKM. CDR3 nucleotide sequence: TGTGCCAGCAGTCCACCCGGGGGGAGGGACTACAATGAGCAGTTCTTC. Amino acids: CASSPPGGRDYNEQFF.

Here the CDR3 DNA reads TGTGCCAGCAGTCCTCTTGTTTGGGGGAATAGCAATCAGCCCCAGCATTTT. Protein product: CASSPLVWGNSNQPQHF. The V gene is TRBV28, the J gene TRBJ1-5, with D possibly TRBD1 on 5 matching bases. CDR1 and CDR2 (germline): MDHEN, SYDVKM. The CDR3 sequence is 17 residues long. The V and J ends lost 5 bases and 0 bases respectively, with 17 bases between them.